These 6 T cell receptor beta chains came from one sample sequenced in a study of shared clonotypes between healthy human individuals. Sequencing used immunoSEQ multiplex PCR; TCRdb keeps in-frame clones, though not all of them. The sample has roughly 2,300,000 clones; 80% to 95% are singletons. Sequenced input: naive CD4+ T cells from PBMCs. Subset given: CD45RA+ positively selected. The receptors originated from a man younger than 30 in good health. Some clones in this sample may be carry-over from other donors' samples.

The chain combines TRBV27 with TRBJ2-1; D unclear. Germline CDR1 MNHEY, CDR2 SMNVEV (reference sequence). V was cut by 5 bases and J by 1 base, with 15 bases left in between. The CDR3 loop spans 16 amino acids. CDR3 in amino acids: CASSPFAERSYNEQFF. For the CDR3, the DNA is TGTGCCAGCAGTCCCTTCGCCGAAAGGTCCTACAATGAGCAGTTCTTC.

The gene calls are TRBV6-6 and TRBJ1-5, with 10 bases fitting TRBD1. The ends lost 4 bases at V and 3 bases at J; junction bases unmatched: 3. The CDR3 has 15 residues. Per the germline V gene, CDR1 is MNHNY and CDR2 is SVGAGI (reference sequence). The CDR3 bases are TGTGCCAGCAGTTCCGGGACAGGGGACAATCAGCCCCAGCATTTT. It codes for CASSSGTGDNQPQHF.

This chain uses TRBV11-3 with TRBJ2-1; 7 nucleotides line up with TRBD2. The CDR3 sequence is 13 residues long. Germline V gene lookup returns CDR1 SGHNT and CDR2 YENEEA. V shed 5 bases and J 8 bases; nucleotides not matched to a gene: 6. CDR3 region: CASSPGTNHEQFF. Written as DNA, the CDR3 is TGTGCCAGCAGCCCAGGGACTAACCATGAGCAGTTCTTC. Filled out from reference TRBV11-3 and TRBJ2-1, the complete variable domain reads EAGVVQSPRYKIIEKKQPVAFWCNPISGHNTLYWYLQNLGQGPELLIRYENEEAVDDSQLPKDRFSAERLKGVDSTLKIQPAELGDSAVYLCASSPGTNHEQFFGPGTRLTVL.

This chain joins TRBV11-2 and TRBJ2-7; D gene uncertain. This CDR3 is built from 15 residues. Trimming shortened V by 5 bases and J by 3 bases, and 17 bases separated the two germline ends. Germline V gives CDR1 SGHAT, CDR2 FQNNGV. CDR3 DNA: TGTGCCAGCAGCACCATCCGGCCCCAAAACTACGAGCAGTACTTC. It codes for CASSTIRPQNYEQYF.

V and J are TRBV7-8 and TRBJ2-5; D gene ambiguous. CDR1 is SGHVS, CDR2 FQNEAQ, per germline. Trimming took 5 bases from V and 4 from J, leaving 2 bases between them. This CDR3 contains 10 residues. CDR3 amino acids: CASSAETQYF. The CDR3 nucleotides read TGTGCCAGCAGCGCAGAGACCCAGTACTTC.

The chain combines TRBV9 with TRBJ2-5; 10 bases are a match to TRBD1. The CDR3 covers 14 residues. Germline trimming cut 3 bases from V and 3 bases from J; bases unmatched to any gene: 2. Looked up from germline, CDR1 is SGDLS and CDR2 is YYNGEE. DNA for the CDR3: TGTGCCAGCAGCGCGGACAGGGGGGAAGAGACCCAGTACTTC. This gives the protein CASSADRGEETQYF.